Following are 17 T cell receptor beta chains from one sample sequenced in a study of OX40 agonist ivuxolimab in advanced cancers. Clones were read by immunoSEQ multiplex PCR, and TCRdb kept only the in-frame ones, dropping some. The sample shows 41,000 or so clones, approximately 82% of them seen only once. The source material was CD4+ or CD8+ T cells sorted from blood, sampled in a trial of the OX40 agonist ivuxolimab. These receptors came from an adult with an advanced solid tumor such as melanoma, head and neck, liver or kidney cancer.

The chain joins TRBV27 to TRBJ1-6; TRBD1 is a possible D gene (5 bases). This CDR3 has 17 residues. CDR1 MNHEY and CDR2 SMNVEV come from the germline V gene (reference sequence). Trimming stripped 5 bases from V and 11 bases from J, with 25 bases between. CDR3 residues: CASSTTPVGTQGPPLHF. The DNA of the CDR3 is TGTGCCAGCAGTACTACCCCCGTAGGGACTCAAGGGCCACCCCTCCACTTT.

The chain has TRBV19 and TRBJ1-1; no clear D gene. V was clipped by 5 bases and J by 0 bases, with 13 bases between them. Germline V lookup: CDR1 LNHDA, CDR2 SQIVND (reference sequence). The CDR3 loop spans 15 amino acids. The CDR3 reads CASSEALGLNTEAFF. CDR3 sequence (DNA): TGTGCCAGTAGTGAGGCCCTAGGCCTGAACACTGAAGCTTTCTTT.

The rearrangement links TRBV18 to TRBJ1-1; D uncertain. CDR1 is KGHSH, CDR2 LQKENI, per germline. This CDR3 region has 13 residues. The V and J ends lost 2 bases and 1 base respectively, with 5 bases between them. The CDR3 nucleotides are TGTGCCAGCTCACCAATATGGAACACTGAAGCTTTCTTT. This encodes CASSPIWNTEAFF.

V and J are TRBV7-9 and TRBJ2-5; 7 nucleotides match TRBD2. Germline V gene data show CDR1 as SEHNR and CDR2 as FQNEAQ (reference sequence). This CDR3 spans 15 amino acids. V was clipped by 3 bases and J by 1 base; unmatched bases: 5. CDR3 bases: TGTGCCAGCAGCTTGTGGGGGGGATTCCAAGAGACCCAGTACTTC. It specifies CASSLWGGFQETQYF. The variable domain in full, completed from reference TRBV7-9 and TRBJ2-5, reads DTGVSQNPRHKITKRGQNVTFRCDPISEHNRLYWYRQTLGQGPEFLTYFQNEAQLEKSRLLSDRFSAERPKGSFSTLEIQRTEQGDSAMYLCASSLWGGFQETQYFGPGTRLLVL.

The chain is built from TRBV9 and TRBJ2-1; 8 nucleotides line up with TRBD2. After removal of 4 bases from V and 5 bases from J, the junction contained 5 bases not matched to a gene. This CDR3 has 14 amino acids. Germline V CDR1 and CDR2: SGDLS, YYNGEE. The CDR3 coding sequence is TGTGCCAGCAGCCCCCCGGGGGGGCACAATGAGCAGTTCTTC. Translation gives CASSPPGGHNEQFF. Combining the CDR3 with reference TRBV9 and TRBJ2-1 gives the whole variable domain DSGVTQTPKHLITATGQRVTLRCSPRSGDLSVYWYQQSLDQGLQFLIQYYNGEERAKGNILERFSAQQFPDLHSELNLSSLELGDSALYFCASSPPGGHNEQFFGPGTRLTVL.

This rearrangement joins TRBV9 to TRBJ2-2; weak D call: TRBD1 (5 bases). Germline values: CDR1 SGDLS, CDR2 YYNGEE. The germline V and J ends were trimmed by 4 bases and 1 base, with 8 bases remaining between them. The CDR3 is made up of 14 amino acids. This CDR3 reads CASSRTGNTGELFF. The CDR3 coding sequence is TGTGCCAGCAGCAGAACAGGGAACACCGGGGAGCTGTTTTTT.

The chain has TRBV7-2 and TRBJ2-4; no clear D. V lost 3 bases and J lost 3, with 9 bases in between. The CDR3 spans 14 residues. Germline lookup yields CDR1 SGHTA and CDR2 FQGNSA. CDR3 loop: CASSLNMGKNIQYF. CDR3 bases: TGTGCCAGCAGCTTGAACATGGGCAAAAACATTCAGTACTTC.

V gene TRBV18 combines with J gene TRBJ2-2; 9 bases line up with TRBD2. The CDR3 runs to 17 residues. The ends lost 2 bases at V and 0 bases at J; junction bases unmatched: 4. Germline V gene sequence: CDR1 KGHSH, CDR2 LQKENI. The CDR3 nucleotides read TGTGCCAGCTCACCAGCTAGCGGGGTTCCGAACACCGGGGAGCTGTTTTTT. Protein: CASSPASGVPNTGELFF.

The chain employs TRBV7-9 and TRBJ2-5; D is unclear. Germline V gene data show CDR1 as SEHNR and CDR2 as FQNEAQ (reference sequence). Trimming left V 2 bases short and J 5 bases short, with 12 bases between. CDR3 length equals 14 residues. CDR3 sequence reads: CASSLTPPSETQYF. The DNA for the CDR3 is TGTGCCAGCAGCTTAACCCCCCCCAGTGAGACCCAGTACTTC.

The chain employs TRBV5-4 and TRBJ1-1; D not resolved. The CDR3 is 14 residues long. Germline V gene sequence: CDR1 SGHNT, CDR2 YYREEE (reference sequence). V was trimmed by 1 base and J by 5 bases, leaving 12 bases between them. This CDR3 reads CASSLRERRTEAFF. The CDR3, as DNA: TGTGCCAGCAGCTTGCGGGAGCGGAGGACTGAAGCTTTCTTT.

The gene calls are TRBV9 and TRBJ2-2, with D possibly being TRBD2 (5 bases). The CDR3 extends over 13 amino acids. The germline CDR1 and CDR2 sequences are SGDLS and YYNGEE. The V and J ends lost 3 bases and 9 bases respectively, with 12 bases between them. This CDR3 is CASSAGSLRELFF. In DNA, the CDR3 is TGTGCCAGCAGCGCGGGGTCTCTGCGGGAGCTGTTTTTT. The full variable domain, completed using reference TRBV9 and TRBJ2-2, is DSGVTQTPKHLITATGQRVTLRCSPRSGDLSVYWYQQSLDQGLQFLIQYYNGEERAKGNILERFSAQQFPDLHSELNLSSLELGDSALYFCASSAGSLRELFFGEGSRLTVL.

This clone appeared a single time. This chain links TRBV7-8 with TRBJ2-5, with D perhaps matching TRBD1 (7 bases). V was cut by 9 bases and J by 5 bases, with 16 bases left in between. Germline CDR1 and CDR2: SGHVS and FQNEAQ. CDR3 length equals 13 residues. CDR3 protein: CASRRGLGETQYF. DNA of the CDR3: TGTGCCAGTCGGAGGGGGCTAGGGGAGACCCAGTACTTC.

This clone was counted between two and nine times. The gene calls are TRBV15 and TRBJ2-7; D not resolved. This CDR3 is 13 amino acids long. Germline lookup yields CDR1 LNHNV and CDR2 YYDKDF (reference sequence). Trimming removed 5 bases from V and 2 bases from J, with 10 bases in between. The CDR3 spells CATSERTAYEQYF. The CDR3, as DNA: TGTGCCACCAGCGAACGCACGGCCTACGAGCAGTACTTC. Supplemented by reference TRBV15 and TRBJ2-7, the full variable domain reads DAMVIQNPRYQVTQFGKPVTLSCSQTLNHNVMYWYQQKSSQAPKLLFHYYDKDFNNEADTPDNFQSRRPNTSFCFLDIRSPGLGDTAMYLCATSERTAYEQYFGPGTRLTVT.

The V gene is TRBV28, the J gene TRBJ2-7, with D perhaps TRBD1 (7 bases). The CDR3 has 17 residues. V was pared by 7 bases and J by 2 bases, with 24 bases between. Germline V gene data show CDR1 as MDHEN and CDR2 as SYDVKM. CDR3 residues: CASTPGSPRQGPYEQYF. The CDR3 DNA sequence: TGTGCCAGCACCCCCGGGAGCCCCCGACAGGGTCCCTACGAGCAGTACTTC.

The chain recombines TRBV5-4 with TRBJ2-5; 14 bases fit TRBD2. The CDR3 runs to 17 residues. The germline V gene has CDR1 SGHNT and CDR2 YYREEE (reference sequence). V was clipped by 4 bases and J by 3 bases; unmatched bases: 8. CDR3 region: CASSTIGTSGREETQYF. In DNA form, the CDR3 reads TGTGCCAGCAGCACGATAGGGACTAGCGGGAGAGAAGAGACCCAGTACTTC.

The V call is TRBV5-1, the J call TRBJ2-3, with a tentative D call TRBD1 (5 bases). The CDR3 length is 12 residues. CDR1 is SGHRS and CDR2 is YFSETQ in the germline V gene. The V gene lost 5 bases and the J gene lost 5 bases, with 9 bases spanning the gap. CDR3 bases: TGCGCCAGCAGTCAGGGCGGAGATACGCAGTATTTT. Translated: CASSQGGDTQYF.

This chain connects TRBV27 to TRBJ1-1; a possible D gene is TRBD1 (5 bases). CDR1 is MNHEY and CDR2 is SMNVEV in the germline V gene (reference sequence). Trimming took off 1 base at V and 0 bases at J, with 9 bases between the two ends. This CDR3 spans 15 amino acids. The CDR3 loop reads CASSLFGGMNTEAFF. The CDR3 coding sequence is TGTGCCAGCAGTTTATTCGGGGGGATGAACACTGAAGCTTTCTTT.